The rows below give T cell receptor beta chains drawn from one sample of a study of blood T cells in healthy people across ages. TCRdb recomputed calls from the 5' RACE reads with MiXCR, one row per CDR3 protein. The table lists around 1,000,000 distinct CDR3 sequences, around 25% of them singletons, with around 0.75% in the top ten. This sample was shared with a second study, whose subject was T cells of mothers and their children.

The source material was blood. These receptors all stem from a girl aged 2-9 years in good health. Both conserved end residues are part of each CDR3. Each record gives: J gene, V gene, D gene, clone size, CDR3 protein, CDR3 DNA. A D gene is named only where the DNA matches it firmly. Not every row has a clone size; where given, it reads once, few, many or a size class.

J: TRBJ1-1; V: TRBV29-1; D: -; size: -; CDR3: CSVIETEAFF; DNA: TGCAGCGTTATCGAGACTGAAGCTTTCTTT
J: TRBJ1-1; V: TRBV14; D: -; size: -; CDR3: CASSQEAFF; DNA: TGTGCCAGCAGCCAAGAAGCTTTCTTT
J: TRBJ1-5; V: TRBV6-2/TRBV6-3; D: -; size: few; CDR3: CASRRQENYQPQHF; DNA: TGTGCCAGTCGGAGACAGGAGAACTATCAGCCCCAGCATTTT
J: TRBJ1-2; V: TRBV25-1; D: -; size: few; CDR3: CASYLSGAYGYTF; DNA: TGTGCCAGCTACCTCTCAGGGGCCTATGGCTACACCTTC
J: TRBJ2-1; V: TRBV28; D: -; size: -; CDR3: CASSPTGSPFYNEQFF; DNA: TGTGCCAGCAGTCCAACAGGGTCCCCCTTTTACAATGAGCAGTTCTTC
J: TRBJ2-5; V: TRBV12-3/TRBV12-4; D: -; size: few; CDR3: CASSLEGSETQYF; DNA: TGTGCCAGCAGTTTAGAAGGGTCGGAGACCCAGTACTTC
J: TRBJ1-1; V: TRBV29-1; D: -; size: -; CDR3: CSVATAMNTEAFF; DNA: TGCAGCGTTGCTACTGCGATGAACACTGAAGCTTTCTTT
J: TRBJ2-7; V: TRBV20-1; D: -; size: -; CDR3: CSARVYRTDSYEQYF; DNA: TGCAGTGCTAGAGTTTACCGGACAGACTCCTACGAGCAGTACTTC
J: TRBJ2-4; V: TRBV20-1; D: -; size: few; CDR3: CSARTVAKNIQYF; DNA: TGCAGTGCTAGGACAGTAGCCAAAAACATTCAGTACTTC
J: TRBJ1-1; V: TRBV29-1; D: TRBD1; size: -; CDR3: CSAVGGYTEAFF; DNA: TGCAGCGCTGTAGGGGGCTACACTGAAGCTTTCTTT
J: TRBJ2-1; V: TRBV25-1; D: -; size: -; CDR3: CASSELASRTMSYNEQFF; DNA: TGTGCCAGCAGTGAATTAGCATCCCGTACTATGTCCTACAATGAGCAGTTCTTC
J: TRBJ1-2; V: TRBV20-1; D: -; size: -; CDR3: CRGSPGDYGYTF; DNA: TGCAGGGGAAGTCCAGGGGACTATGGCTACACCTTC
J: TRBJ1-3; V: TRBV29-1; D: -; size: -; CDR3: CSVAEDLSTIYF; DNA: TGCAGCGTTGCAGAGGACTTAAGCACCATATATTTT
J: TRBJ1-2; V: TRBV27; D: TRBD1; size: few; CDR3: CASGPGQGYGYTF; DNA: TGTGCCAGCGGACCAGGACAGGGATATGGCTACACCTTC
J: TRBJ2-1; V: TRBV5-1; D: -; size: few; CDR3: CASSSQTGDPGEQFF; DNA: TGCGCCAGCTCTTCCCAAACCGGCGACCCTGGAGAGCAGTTCTTC